The sequence of this T cell receptor (beta chain) was determined in a study of radiotherapy plus CTLA-4 blockade in lung cancer. Germline V gene sequence: CDR1 SEHNR, CDR2 FQNEAQ (reference sequence). CDR3 length: 14 residues. The V segment lost 5 bases and the J segment 4 bases; nucleotides outside the gene matches: 6. Method: immunoSEQ multiplex PCR; TCRdb's copy keeps in-frame clones and lacks some. This sample has over 100,000 clones, with roughly 77% found just once. The sequencing here drew on peripheral blood, taken from a patient treated with radiotherapy plus ipilimumab. The chain uses TRBV7-9 and TRBJ2-7, with 9 positions matching TRBD1. The origin of this receptor is a human donor with non-small cell lung cancer that progressed on radiotherapy plus ipilimumab. Some clones in this sample may be carry-over from other donors' samples. In DNA form, the CDR3 reads TGTGCCAGCAGCGGAGGAGGGACAGGGTACGAGCAGTACTTC. Residues: CASSGGGTGYEQYF.